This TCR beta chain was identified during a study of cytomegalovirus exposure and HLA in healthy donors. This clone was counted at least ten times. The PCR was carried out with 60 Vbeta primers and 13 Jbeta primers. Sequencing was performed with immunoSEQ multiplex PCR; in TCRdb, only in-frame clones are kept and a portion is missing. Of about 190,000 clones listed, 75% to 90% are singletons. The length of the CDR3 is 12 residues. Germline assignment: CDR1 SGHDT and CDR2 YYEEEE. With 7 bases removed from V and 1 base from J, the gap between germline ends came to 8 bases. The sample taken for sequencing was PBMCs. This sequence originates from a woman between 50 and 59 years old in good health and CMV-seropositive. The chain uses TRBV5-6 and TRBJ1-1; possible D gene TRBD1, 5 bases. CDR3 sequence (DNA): TGTGCCAGCGGGAGGGGGAACACTGAAGCTTTCTTT. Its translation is CASGRGNTEAFF.